The source of this T cell receptor beta chain is a study of blood T cell repertoires in COVID-19. Germline V gives CDR1 DFQATT, CDR2 SNEGSKA (reference sequence). V was pared by 3 bases and J by 2 bases, with 5 bases of the junction left unmatched. The CDR3 covers 15 residues. TCRdb's table, derived via immunoSEQ multiplex PCR, lists solely in-frame clones and lacks some. The table records about 270,000 clones, around 83% of them present only once. This receptor was identified in an elderly man with acute or convalescent COVID-19. The chain carries TRBV20-1 and TRBJ2-1; 9 bases fit TRBD2. Sequenced: peripheral blood. The CDR3 nucleotides are TGCAGTGCTAGTGGCGGGGGGGCCCCCTACAATGAGCAGTTCTTC. Translating gives CSASGGGAPYNEQFF.